Listed here are 5 T cell receptor beta chains from one sample, sequenced in a study of shared clonotypes between healthy human individuals. Profiling relied on immunoSEQ multiplex PCR, and the TCRdb table lists in-frame clones only, not all of them. The sample carries over 1.5 million clones, under 99% recorded once. Sequencing input: naive CD4+ T cells sorted from blood. Noted subset: CD45RA+ positively selected. These receptor sequences come from a man aged 30-40 years in good health.

This clone was seen just once. The CDR3 loop is CARSSENCTDTQYF. CDR3 in DNA: TGCGCCAGAAGTAGCGAAAACTGCACAGATACGCAGTATTTT. This rearrangement joins TRBV10-1 to TRBJ2-3, with D possibly being TRBD2 (5 bases). Per the germline V gene, CDR1 is WNHNN and CDR2 is SYGVQD (reference sequence). Trimming removed 9 bases at V and 1 base at J, with 14 bases between. This CDR3 spans 14 amino acids.

V is TRBV29-1 and J is TRBJ1-1; no reliable D call. Trimming left V 6 bases short and J 1 base short, with 12 bases between. Germline lookup yields CDR1 SQVTM and CDR2 ANQGSEA. This CDR3 comprises 13 residues. CDR3 DNA: TGCAGCGTGGATAGGGCCTCGAACACTGAAGCTTTCTTT. The encoded protein is CSVDRASNTEAFF.

The chain couples TRBV6-1 to TRBJ2-7; the match to TRBD2 covers 9 bases. Unmatched junction bases numbered 6, after V lost 6 bases and J lost 3 bases. CDR3 length: 14 amino acids. The germline V gene encodes CDR1 MNHNS and CDR2 SASEGT. For the CDR3, the DNA is TGTGCCAGCAGACCTCCGACTAGCGGCTACGAGCAGTACTTC. Its protein is CASRPPTSGYEQYF.

The rearrangement links TRBV19 to TRBJ1-5; 8 bases agree with TRBD1. CDR1 and CDR2 (germline): LNHDA, SQIVND (reference sequence). V gave up 3 bases and J gave up 4 bases; unmatched junction bases: 11. CDR3 length equals 17 residues. DNA of the CDR3: TGTGCCAGTAGTATTTCGGGGGCAGGGGGCAATAATCAGCCCCAGCATTTT. Encoded protein: CASSISGAGGNNQPQHF. The full variable domain, with the rest looked up from reference TRBV19 and TRBJ1-5, is DGGITQSPKYLFRKEGQNVTLSCEQNLNHDAMYWYRQDPGQGLRLIYYSQIVNDFQKGDIAEGYSVSREKKESFPLTVTSAQKNPTAFYLCASSISGAGGNNQPQHFGDGTRLSIL.

The chain combines TRBV5-1 with TRBJ2-1; 11 bases map to TRBD2. With 2 bases clipped from V and 0 bases from J, the junction kept 7 bases outside the gene matches. The CDR3 is 18 residues long. Germline CDR1 reads SGHRS; CDR2 reads YFSETQ. This chain's CDR3 is CASSLGTSGNPSYNEQFF. Here the CDR3 DNA reads TGCGCCAGCAGCTTAGGGACTAGCGGAAACCCCTCCTACAATGAGCAGTTCTTC.